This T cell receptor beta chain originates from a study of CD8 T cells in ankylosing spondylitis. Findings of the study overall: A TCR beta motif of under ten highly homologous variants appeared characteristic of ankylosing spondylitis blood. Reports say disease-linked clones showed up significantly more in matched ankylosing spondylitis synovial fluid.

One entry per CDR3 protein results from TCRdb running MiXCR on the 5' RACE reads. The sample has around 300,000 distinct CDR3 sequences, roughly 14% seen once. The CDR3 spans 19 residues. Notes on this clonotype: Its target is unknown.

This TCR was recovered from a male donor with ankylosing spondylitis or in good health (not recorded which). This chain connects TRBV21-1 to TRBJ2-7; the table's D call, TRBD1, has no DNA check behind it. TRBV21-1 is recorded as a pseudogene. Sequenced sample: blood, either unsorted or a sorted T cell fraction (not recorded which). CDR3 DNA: TGTGCCAGCAGCAAAGTTCCGGACAGGGGTGCCACTAGCTCCTACGAGCAGTACTTC. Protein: CASSKVPDRGATSSYEQYF.